Listed here is a single TCR beta chain. Its antigen is as yet unknown. This sample stems from a study of CXCR3-negative and CXCR3-positive naive CD8 T cells. General study results and limits: For naive cells, CXCR3-negative and CXCR3-positive subsets had similar TRBV-TRBJ usage; for memory cells, usage differed. Naive cells positive for CXCR3 carried more hydrophobic TRB CDR3s than CXCR3-negative ones.

Every subset of CD8+ T cells was sorted in triplicate at 300,000 or so cells each. The libraries of TRB cDNA were constructed through 5' RACE using UMI labels. TCRdb re-called the 5' RACE reads and gives one entry per CDR3 protein, without DNA. Its listing shows tens of thousands of distinct CDR3 sequences. The CDR3 length is 13 residues. Germline CDR1 and CDR2: DFQATT and SNEGSKA (reference sequence). The chain combines TRBV20-1 with TRBJ1-2. This receptor was obtained from a human donor in good health. Some clones in this sample may be carry-over from other donors' samples. Sequenced: naive CXCR3+ CD8+ T cells from blood. Subset denoted: CD45RO-CCR7+CD27+CD95- naive CD8+ T cells expressing CXCR3 (TNR3+). The CDR3 reads CSARDRPAYGYTF.